This TCR beta chain was captured in a study of blood T cell repertoires in COVID-19. Study summary: The United States, Italy and Spain were the sources of the acute and convalescent COVID-19 samples.

Participant age was roughly 18 to 95 years, and participants resided in fewer than 30 US areas. Resolution of symptoms, clearance, or two negative PCRs was present in recovered Cohort 3 donors. In the study's own analysis: Nucleated cell counts were estimated from reference gene primer amplification. Here immunoSEQ multiplex PCR was the method, and the copy in TCRdb shows in-frame clones only, minus some. The D gene and trimming were derived from the DNA, and the V and J assignments and clone size from that table. Counted here are 310,000 or so clones, 87% occurring once; the ten biggest clones make up approximately 5%. Source material: PBMCs or T cells enriched from blood (not recorded which). The TCR sequence derives from a woman in her twenties or thirties who had recovered from COVID-19.

The CDR3 DNA reads TGTGCCAGTATGGCCCTCTCACAGGGGCCCTATGGCTACACCTTC. Translated, it gives CASMALSQGPYGYTF. The chain is built from TRBV19 and TRBJ1-2, with 7 bases that match TRBD1. The V segment lost 7 bases and the J segment 4 bases; nucleotides outside the gene matches: 12. From germline, CDR1 is LNHDA and CDR2 SQIVND (reference sequence). The CDR3 consists of 15 residues. The full variable domain, rest sourced from reference TRBV19 and TRBJ1-2, is DGGITQSPKYLFRKEGQNVTLSCEQNLNHDAMYWYRQDPGQGLRLIYYSQIVNDFQKGDIAEGYSVSREKKESFPLTVTSAQKNPTAFYLCASMALSQGPYGYTFGSGTRLTVV.